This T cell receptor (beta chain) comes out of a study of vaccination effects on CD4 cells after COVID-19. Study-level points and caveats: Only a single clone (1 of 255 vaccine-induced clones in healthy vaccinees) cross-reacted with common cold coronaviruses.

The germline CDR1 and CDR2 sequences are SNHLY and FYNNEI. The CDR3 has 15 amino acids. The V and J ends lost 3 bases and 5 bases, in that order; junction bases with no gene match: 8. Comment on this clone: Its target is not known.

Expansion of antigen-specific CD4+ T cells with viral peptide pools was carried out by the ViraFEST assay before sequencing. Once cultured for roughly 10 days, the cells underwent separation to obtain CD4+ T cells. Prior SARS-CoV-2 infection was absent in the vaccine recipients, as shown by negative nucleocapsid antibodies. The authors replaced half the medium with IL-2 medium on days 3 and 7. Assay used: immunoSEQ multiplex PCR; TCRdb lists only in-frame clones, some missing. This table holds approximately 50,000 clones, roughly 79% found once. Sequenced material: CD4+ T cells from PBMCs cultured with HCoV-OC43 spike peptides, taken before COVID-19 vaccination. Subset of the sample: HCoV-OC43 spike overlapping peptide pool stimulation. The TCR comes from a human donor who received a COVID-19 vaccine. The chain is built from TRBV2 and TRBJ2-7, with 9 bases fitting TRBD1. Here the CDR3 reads CASSDLRDRDNEQYV. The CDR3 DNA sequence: TGTGCCAGCAGTGACCTCCGGGACAGGGACAACGAGCAGTACGTC.